These 32 T cell receptor beta chains originate from one sample sequenced in a study of T cells in Graves' hyperthyroidism and ophthalmopathy (dated by TCRdb to between 2018 and 2021). The library was obtained by multiplex PCR. Sequencing took place on an Illumina HiSeq 2000. The TCR beta CDR3 regions were amplified from the RNA transcripts. The first round of RT-PCR for the TCR CDR3 was performed with the HTBI primer set and the Qiagen OneStep RT-PCR kit. TCRdb redid the processing of the public reads, applying fastp at Q25 and MiXCR, and retained in-frame beta chains. CDR3 protein duplicates are merged, each entry listing the most common genes and DNA. For this sample the table gives fewer than 450,000 distinct CDR3 sequences, of which approximately 18% were detected only once. The ten largest account for 34% of the sample. Sequencing was performed on blood. Every receptor here comes from a woman aged 30 to 39 with Graves' hyperthyroidism that later progressed to Graves' ophthalmopathy.

This clonotype has at least ten counts. J is TRBJ2-1 and V is TRBV28; possible D gene TRBD1, 6 bases. CDR1 is MDHEN, CDR2 SYDVKM, per germline. V was trimmed by 8 bases and J by 4 bases, leaving 12 bases between them. The CDR3 extends over 13 amino acids. CDR3 sequence reads: CASVGTNYNEQFF. The CDR3 region has the DNA TGTGCCAGCGTCGGGACAAATTACAATGAGCAGTTCTTC.

This clonotype was observed at least ten times. The rearrangement joins TRBV20-1 to TRBJ2-5; 8 bases match TRBD2. J was trimmed by 3 bases and V by 3 bases; bases with no gene match: 12. The CDR3 sequence is 16 residues long. The germline V gene has CDR1 DFQATT and CDR2 SNEGSKA (reference sequence). The CDR3 DNA reads TGCAGTGCTAGGGACTCCCGGAGAGCGGGAGAAGAGACCCAGTACTTC. Its translation: CSARDSRRAGEETQYF.

This clonotype has a count of ten or more. This chain joins TRBV10-3 and TRBJ2-5; no clear D gene. This CDR3 is 15 amino acids long. Germline CDR1 reads ENHRY; CDR2 reads SYGVKD. The germline V and J ends were trimmed by 0 bases and 4 bases, with 12 bases remaining between them. In DNA, the CDR3 is TGTGCCATCAGTGAGTCTAACCTGGGCGGAGAGACCCAGTACTTC. Translated: CAISESNLGGETQYF.

This clonotype was counted at least ten times. V and J are TRBV10-2 and TRBJ2-5; weak D call: TRBD1 (5 bases). The CDR3 runs to 14 residues. CDR1 is WSHSY and CDR2 is SAAADI in the germline V gene. V was trimmed by 2 bases and J by 4 bases, leaving 11 bases between them. CDR3 sequence reads: CASSEGAYRETQYF. Written as DNA, the CDR3 is TGCGCCAGCAGTGAGGGGGCCTATCGAGAGACCCAGTACTTC.

In its sample, this clonotype was seen many times. The J gene is TRBJ2-2, the V gene TRBV10-2, with TRBD1 matching over 9 bases. J lost 7 bases, V lost 6 bases, and 12 bases had no gene match. In germline, CDR1 is WSHSY, CDR2 SAAADI. This CDR3 is 16 amino acids long. The CDR3 region has the DNA TGCGCCAGCAGAACGGGACAGGGCGGGATAGGCGGGGAGCTGTTTTTT. It codes for CASRTGQGGIGGELFF.

The V call is TRBV29-1, the J call TRBJ2-1; the match to TRBD2 covers 10 bases. Germline CDR1 SQVTM, CDR2 ANQGSEA. The CDR3 runs to 17 residues. V lost 4 bases, J lost 3 bases, and 12 bases stayed unmatched. CDR3 in amino acids: CSVVGLARDILYNEQFF. DNA of the CDR3: TGCAGCGTTGTGGGACTAGCGAGGGATATCCTCTACAATGAGCAGTTCTTC.

This clonotype occurred many times. The chain's CDR3 is CAISEVYREEETQYF. The CDR3 nucleotides are TGTGCCATCAGTGAGGTTTACAGGGAGGAAGAGACCCAGTACTTC. The chain has TRBV10-3 and TRBJ2-5; the D gene could be TRBD1 or TRBD2 (6 bases each). The CDR3 totals 15 residues. From germline, CDR1 is ENHRY and CDR2 SYGVKD. V lost 2 bases and J 3 bases, leaving 13 bases between the germline ends.

This clonotype was seen repeatedly, ten times or more. The V and J genes are TRBV19 and TRBJ1-2; D gene unclear. The CDR3 is 17 amino acids. Germline assignment: CDR1 LNHDA and CDR2 SQIVND (reference sequence). V lost 4 bases and J 5 bases, leaving 23 bases between the germline ends. CDR3: CASSTQDFSPAKYGYTF. Here the CDR3 DNA reads TGTGCCAGTAGTACCCAAGATTTTTCGCCAGCCAAGTATGGCTACACCTTC.

There are many counts of this clonotype. The J gene is TRBJ2-5, the V gene TRBV11-2; D is uncertain. The CDR3 has 13 residues. Germline V CDR1 and CDR2: SGHAT, FQNNGV. V was pared by 3 bases and J by 4 bases, with 9 bases between. CDR3 nucleotide sequence: TGTGCCAGCAGCTTCGAAACTTCAGAGACCCAGTACTTC. Its protein is CASSFETSETQYF.

This clonotype was detected ten times or more. V usage is TRBV28 and J usage is TRBJ2-7; D uncertain. Trimming took 2 bases from V and 5 from J, leaving 10 bases between them. Germline V lookup: CDR1 MDHEN, CDR2 SYDVKM. The CDR3 is 13 amino acids. The CDR3 DNA follows: TGTGCCAGCAGTTTAATCCAGATCCACGAGCAGTACTTC. It is translated as CASSLIQIHEQYF.

The table lists this clonotype with a count of one. The CDR3 DNA is TGTGCCTGCCGGGGCGGAACCTACGAGCAGTACTTC. As protein: CACRGGTYEQYF. This chain links TRBV6-1 with TRBJ2-7; possibly TRBD1 or TRBD2 for D (5 bases each). Germline loops: CDR1 MNHNS, CDR2 SASEGT. CDR3 length: 12 amino acids. Trimming cost V 11 bases and J 2 bases, with 13 bases left between them.

This clonotype has at least ten counts. The rearrangement joins TRBV20-1 to TRBJ2-7; D is uncertain. The ends were cut back, 5 bases at V and 3 bases at J, with 23 bases in the middle. CDR3 length: 16 residues. Looked up from germline, CDR1 is DFQATT and CDR2 is SNEGSKA (reference sequence). Written as DNA, the CDR3 is TGCAGTGCTCGCGACATCCCCGGTCGATCCGACTACGAGCAGTACTTC. Amino acid sequence: CSARDIPGRSDYEQYF.

The rearrangement joins TRBV27 to TRBJ1-1, with a weak D call TRBD1 (5 bases). In germline, CDR1 is MNHEY, CDR2 SMNVEV (reference sequence). V was trimmed by 4 bases and J by 8 bases, leaving 17 bases between them. The CDR3 contains 14 residues. The CDR3 nucleotides read TGTGCCAGCAGTTCCAGCGTGACAGCTGCCGAAGCTTTCTTT. Protein sequence: CASSSSVTAAEAFF.

This clonotype occurred many times. The chain recombines TRBV14 with TRBJ1-3; D is undetermined. With 1 base removed from V and 1 base from J, the gap between germline ends came to 2 bases. This CDR3 contains 13 residues. CDR1 and CDR2 from the germline V gene are SGHDN and FVKESK. Written as DNA, the CDR3 is TGTGCCAGCAGCCAAGTTTCTGGAAACACCATATATTTT. It specifies CASSQVSGNTIYF. Supplemented by reference TRBV14 and TRBJ1-3, the full variable domain reads EAGVTQFPSHSVIEKGQTVTLRCDPISGHDNLYWYRRVMGKEIKFLLHFVKESKQDESGMPNNRFLAERTGGTYSTLKVQPAELEDSGVYFCASSQVSGNTIYFGEGSWLTVV.

This clonotype was seen only a few times. The CDR3 DNA reads TGTGCCAGAGTTTTTTTTGGGGAGTCCTACGAGCAGTACTTC. Translation gives CARVFFGESYEQYF. The rearrangement links TRBV2 to TRBJ2-7; TRBD2 might be the D (5 bases). The CDR3 spans 14 residues. CDR1 is SNHLY and CDR2 is FYNNEI in the germline V gene. V was trimmed by 9 bases and J by 1 base, leaving 16 bases between them.

A few counts support this clonotype. This chain links TRBV19 with TRBJ1-6; D call uncertain. Germline CDR1 and CDR2: LNHDA and SQIVND (reference sequence). This CDR3 comprises 15 residues. V dropped 3 bases and J dropped 7 bases, with 13 bases sitting between them. The CDR3 DNA reads as TGTGCCAGTAGTATTCTAGGCGCGGGCAATTCACCCCTCCACTTT. It translates to CASSILGAGNSPLHF.

The sample holds a few counts of this clonotype. The rearrangement links TRBV19 to TRBJ2-3; no definite D call. Germline-derived CDR1 and CDR2 are LNHDA and SQIVND (reference sequence). Trimming removed 7 bases at V and 4 bases at J, with 15 bases between. The CDR3 runs to 14 residues. In DNA form, the CDR3 reads TGTGCCAGTAATTCGAATTCGTTGCCAGATACGCAGTATTTT. This encodes CASNSNSLPDTQYF.

This clonotype was found many times. The rearrangement links TRBV18 to TRBJ2-3; D is unclear. V was shortened by 0 bases and J by 3 bases, with 7 bases between the two germline ends. This CDR3 contains 14 residues. CDR1 and CDR2 from the germline V gene are KGHSH and LQKENI. Here the CDR3 reads CASSPPVSTDTQYF. CDR3 DNA sequence: TGTGCCAGCTCACCACCGGTGTCAACAGATACGCAGTATTTT.

This clonotype was seen only once. The chain links TRBV6-7 to TRBJ1-2; D is ambiguous. TRBV6-7 is sorted into the ORF group, with uncertain function. V lost 5 bases and J 6 bases, leaving 10 bases between the germline ends. CDR3 length: 12 amino acids. The CDR3 reads CASSPDENGYTF. In DNA, the CDR3 is TGTGCCAGCAGTCCTGATGAGAATGGCTACACCTTC.

This clonotype appeared a single time. This sequence joins TRBV19 and TRBJ1-2, with D unresolved. Germline CDR1 LNHDA, CDR2 SQIVND (reference sequence). V gave up 3 bases and J gave up 4 bases, with 12 bases separating them. This CDR3 has 14 amino acids. CDR3 in amino acids: CASSISGSSYGYTF. As DNA, the CDR3 is TGTGCCAGTAGTATTTCGGGAAGCAGCTATGGCTACACCTTC.

This clonotype has just a few counts. The gene calls are TRBV28 and TRBJ2-2; 8 nucleotides align to TRBD2. The ends lost 2 bases at V and 6 bases at J; junction bases unmatched: 5. Germline V gene data show CDR1 as MDHEN and CDR2 as SYDVKM. This CDR3 comprises 15 residues. The CDR3 here is CASSLEAGASGELFF. Here the CDR3 DNA reads TGTGCCAGCAGTTTAGAAGCGGGAGCTTCCGGGGAGCTGTTTTTT.

This clonotype has a count of ten or more. This CDR3 reads CSVGELNTEAFF. CDR3 DNA sequence: TGCAGCGTTGGGGAGCTGAACACTGAAGCTTTCTTT. This sequence joins TRBV29-1 and TRBJ1-1; D is unclear. V was cut by 4 bases and J by 0 bases, with 6 bases left in between. Germline lookup yields CDR1 SQVTM and CDR2 ANQGSEA. The CDR3 consists of 12 residues.

This clonotype turned up a few times. The chain couples TRBV5-8 to TRBJ1-4; D remains ambiguous. The CDR3 extends over 12 amino acids. V lost 5 bases, J lost 8 bases, and 10 bases lay in between. Germline V gene lookup returns CDR1 SGHTS and CDR2 YDEGEE. DNA of the CDR3: TGTGCCAGCAGGAGGACTCTCGAAAAACTGTTTTTT. Protein: CASRRTLEKLFF.

This clonotype was recorded many times. V and J are TRBV28 and TRBJ1-5; 10 bases match TRBD1. J gave up 11 bases and V 5 bases, and 18 bases lay outside the gene matches. The CDR3 totals 17 residues. Germline V gene data show CDR1 as MDHEN and CDR2 as SYDVKM. The DNA for the CDR3 is TGTGCCAGCAGTGTGAGTATTGGACAGGGGGATCATCAATCCCAGCATTTT. The encoded protein is CASSVSIGQGDHQSQHF.

There are many counts of this clonotype. The V and J genes are TRBV5-1 and TRBJ2-7; D is perhaps TRBD1 (6 bases). The V gene lost 0 bases and the J gene lost 3 bases, with 16 bases spanning the gap. Germline assignment: CDR1 SGHRS and CDR2 YFSETQ. CDR3 size: 16 residues. CDR3 in DNA: TGCGCCAGCAGCTTGGGTATCGGGCAGGGGTTCTACGAGCAGTACTTC. Its protein product is CASSLGIGQGFYEQYF.

This clonotype was detected many times. The V gene is TRBV19, the J gene TRBJ1-5, with a weak D call TRBD1 (5 bases). Germline values: CDR1 LNHDA, CDR2 SQIVND (reference sequence). This CDR3 spans 15 amino acids. The V and J ends lost 7 bases and 0 bases respectively, with 13 bases between them. The CDR3 sequence is CASTLTDYSNQPQHF. Written as DNA, the CDR3 is TGTGCCAGTACCCTGACAGATTATAGCAATCAGCCCCAGCATTTT.

The rearrangement links TRBV6-2 or TRBV6-3 to TRBJ2-7, with no clear D. Germline-derived CDR1 and CDR2 are MNHEY and SVGEGT. The CDR3 runs 13 residues. Trimming removed 8 bases at V and 3 bases at J, with 14 bases between. The CDR3 sequence is CASRTTGNYEQYF. In DNA form, the CDR3 reads TGTGCCAGCCGAACAACGGGCAACTACGAGCAGTACTTC.

As to this clonotype: A much larger clone differs by one base, so this may be a read error. The V call is TRBV7-9, the J call TRBJ1-2; D possibly corresponds to TRBD1 (5 bases). CDR1 and CDR2 from the germline V gene are SEHNR and FQNEAQ (reference sequence). The CDR3 totals 16 residues. The CDR3 spells CACSLVLQGPAYGYTF. For the CDR3, the DNA is TGTGCCTGCAGCTTAGTTCTGCAGGGACCCGCTTATGGCTACACCTTC.

This clonotype came up many times. This chain connects TRBV4-1 to TRBJ1-2; unclear D gene. Germline V CDR1 and CDR2: MGHRA, YSYEKL. This CDR3 comprises 15 residues. V was shortened by 1 base and J by 6 bases, with 15 bases between the two germline ends. The DNA for the CDR3 is TGCGCCAGCAGCCAAGGCGGGGTCGTCGGGGATGGCTACACCTTC. Its translation: CASSQGGVVGDGYTF.

This clonotype was observed at least ten times. V and J are TRBV12-3 or TRBV12-4 and TRBJ2-4; no clear D. CDR3 size: 14 residues. Trimming took 4 bases from V and 6 from J, leaving 13 bases between them. As DNA, the CDR3 is TGTGCCAGCAGTTATTCCCAGGTAGCAAACATTCAGTACTTC. Amino acid sequence: CASSYSQVANIQYF.

The rearrangement joins TRBV12-3 or TRBV12-4 to TRBJ2-1, with TRBD1 identical over 8 bases. V lost 6 bases, J lost 8 bases, and 6 bases stayed unmatched. The CDR3 is made up of 13 amino acids. CDR3 nucleotide sequence: TGTGCCAGCAGGATCGGACAGGGCGATGAGCAGTTCTTC. Amino acid sequence: CASRIGQGDEQFF.

At least ten counts were recorded for this clonotype. The chain employs TRBV27 and TRBJ2-5; TRBD2 matches 7 bases. V lost 5 bases to trimming and J lost 7 bases; unmatched junction nucleotides: 13. The CDR3 totals 15 residues. Germline V gene data show CDR1 as MNHEY and CDR2 as SMNVEV (reference sequence). CDR3 amino acids: CASSLWTSGGVTQYF. In DNA form, the CDR3 reads TGTGCCAGCAGTCTATGGACTAGTGGGGGGGTGACCCAGTACTTC.